This T cell receptor beta chain was sequenced in a study of patients and donors after allogeneic stem cell transplantation. V lost 4 bases and J lost 2, with 9 bases in between. Germline lookup yields CDR1 DFQATT and CDR2 SNEGSKA (reference sequence). This CDR3 is 12 amino acids long. TCRdb independently ran MiXCR on the RT-PCR reads; one entry per CDR3 protein. This sample yields about 110,000 distinct CDR3 sequences, of which approximately 35% are seen a single time; roughly 27% belongs to the top ten. What was sequenced was blood, either unsorted or a sorted T cell fraction (not recorded which). This clonotype was obtained from a human donor who was either an allogeneic HSCT recipient or a stem cell or donor lymphocyte infusion donor (not recorded which). It is not recorded whose cells these are; they may come from a transplant donor. V gene TRBV20-1 combines with J gene TRBJ2-7, with D maybe TRBD1 (6 bases). The CDR3 sequence is CSATRQAYEQYF. DNA for the CDR3: TGCAGTGCTACAAGACAGGCCTACGAGCAGTACTTC.